This T cell receptor (beta chain) was captured by sequencing in a study of metastatic and nonmetastatic thyroid tumors (TCRdb year 2020). For context, the study as a whole: Repertoires from peripheral blood and from tumor or nodule tissue samples of malignant and benign thyroid patients were compared. What the authors observed across the whole study: TCR beta diversity was reported as significantly higher in malignant tumors than in benign nodules, in both blood and tumor samples.

This clone was counted many times. Its antigen specificity is not known. No base-level quality is on record; no much larger clone is a single base apart. V ends up 4 bases short and J 5 bases short, with an unmatched junction base count of 6. The germline V gene (reference sequence) sets CDR1 to SGHNT and CDR2 to YYREEE. Its CDR3 holds 15 amino acids, cysteine through phenylalanine. Just CDR3 DNA is preserved here, 45 bases in frame from base 1. No treatment had been received by any patient before thyroid surgery. Using T-cell receptor beta sequencing, the researchers looked back retrospectively at clinical samples from patients, gathered between the early 2010s and the late 2010s. Library preparation was by PCR. The instrument given in TCRdb is Illumina HiSeq 4000. High-throughput sequencing was used to profile the TCR beta-chain CDR3 region of each patient. In the paper's pipeline: A classifier to discriminate distant-metastatic papillary thyroid cancer patients was built from CDR3 differences across clinicopathological groups. To measure repertoire diversity the researchers used the Shannon index, while the Morisita-Horn index served to gauge how similar the tumor and blood repertoires were. TCRdb's own reprocessing of the public reads used fastp at Q25 and MiXCR and kept productive beta chains. The V and J calls shown here were made by TCRdb, not taken from the authors' results. Recorded for this sample are 30,000 or so clones; about 22% of them occurred a single time. The ten largest account for about 2.5% of the sample.

This receptor was identified in a female donor with papillary thyroid cancer or a benign thyroid nodule (not recorded which). Some clones in this sample may be carry-over from other donors' samples. Here the chain combines TRBV5-4 and TRBJ2-2; 9 junctional bases match TRBD2. The sequenced sample was blood. For the CDR3, the sequence is CASSPGLARTGELFF. The nucleotide sequence is given as TGTGCCAGCAGCCCCGGACTAGCGCGTACCGGGGAGCTGTTTTTT. Here the CDR3 is joined to the reference TRBV5-4 and TRBJ2-2 genes, and the full variable domain is: ETGVTQSPTHLIKTRGQQVTLRCSSQSGHNTVSWYQQALGQGPQFIFQYYREEENGRGNFPPRFSGLQFPNYSSELNVNALELDDSALYLCASSPGLARTGELFFGEGSRLTVL.